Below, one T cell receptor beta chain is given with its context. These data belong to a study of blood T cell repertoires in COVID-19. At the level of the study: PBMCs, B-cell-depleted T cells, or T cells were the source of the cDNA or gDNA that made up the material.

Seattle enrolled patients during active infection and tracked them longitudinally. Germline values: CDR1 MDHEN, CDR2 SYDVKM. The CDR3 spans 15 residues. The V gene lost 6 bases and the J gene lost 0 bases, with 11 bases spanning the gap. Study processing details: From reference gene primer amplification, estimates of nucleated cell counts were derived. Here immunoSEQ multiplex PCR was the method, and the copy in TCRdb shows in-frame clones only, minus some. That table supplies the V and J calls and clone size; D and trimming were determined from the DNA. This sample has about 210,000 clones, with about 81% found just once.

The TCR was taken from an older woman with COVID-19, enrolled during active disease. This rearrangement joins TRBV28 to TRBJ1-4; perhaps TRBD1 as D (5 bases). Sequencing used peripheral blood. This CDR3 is CASRRGPATNEKLFF. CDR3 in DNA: TGTGCCAGCAGAAGGGGCCCGGCAACTAATGAAAAACTGTTTTTT.